This T cell receptor beta chain stems from a study of shared clonotypes between healthy human individuals. About the study: A couple of female and a few male donors aged 18 to 49 were enrolled.

Looked up from germline, CDR1 is ENHRY and CDR2 is SYGVKD. This CDR3 is 16 amino acids long. V was clipped by 0 bases and J by 2 bases, with 13 bases between them. Spread over ten immunoSEQ deep assay plates, unsorted PBMC DNA underwent sequencing. The protocol was immunoSEQ multiplex PCR, while the TCRdb copy is restricted to in-frame clones and leaves out a portion. The top ten hold 13% of the sample, which has 450,000 to 500,000 clones, around 80% seen once. Donors comprised only Caucasian adults living in Nashville, Tennessee. The sequencing input was PBMCs. This receptor was obtained from a woman aged 40 to 49 in good health. Some clones in this sample may be carry-over from other donors' samples. The chain couples TRBV10-3 to TRBJ2-5; D might be TRBD2 (7 bases). The CDR3 reads CAISESWGRGQETQYF. DNA for the CDR3: TGTGCCATCAGTGAGTCTTGGGGGCGGGGGCAAGAGACCCAGTACTTC.